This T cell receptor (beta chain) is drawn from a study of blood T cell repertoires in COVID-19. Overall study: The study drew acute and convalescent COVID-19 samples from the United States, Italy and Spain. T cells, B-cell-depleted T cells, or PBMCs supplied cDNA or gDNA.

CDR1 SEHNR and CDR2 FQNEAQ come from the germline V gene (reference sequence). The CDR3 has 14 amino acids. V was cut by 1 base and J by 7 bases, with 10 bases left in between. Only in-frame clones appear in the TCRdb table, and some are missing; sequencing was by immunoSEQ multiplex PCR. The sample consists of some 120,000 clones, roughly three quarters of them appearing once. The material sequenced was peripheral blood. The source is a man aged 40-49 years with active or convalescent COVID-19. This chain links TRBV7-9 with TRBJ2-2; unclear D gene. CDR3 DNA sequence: TGTGCCAGCAGCTTAGGAGAGGCTTTCGGGGAGCTGTTTTTT. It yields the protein CASSLGEAFGELFF.